Listed below are T cell receptor beta chains from one sample, sequenced in a study of blood T cell repertoires in COVID-19. Repertoires were generated with immunoSEQ multiplex PCR, while TCRdb's copy carries only in-frame clones and drops some. Found here are about 110,000 clones, 60% to 80% of them singletons; the top ten hold approximately 0.9%. The sequenced sample was peripheral blood. The receptors were gathered from a human donor with acute or convalescent COVID-19. The donor label of this sample is uncertain. CDR3s include the opening cysteine and the closing phenylalanine or tryptophan. Each record gives: D gene, J gene, V gene, clone size, CDR3 DNA, CDR3 protein. A D gene is named only where the DNA matches it firmly. Clone size is given for some rows only: seen once, a few or many times, or a class if the clone is expanded.

>-|TRBJ1-3|TRBV6-5|-
TGTGCCAGCAGTTACGGTAGTCGGAGCTCTGGAAACACCATATATTTT
CASSYGSRSSGNTIYF
>-|TRBJ1-5|TRBV21-1|-
TGTGCCAGCAGCAAAGCGCTGAGGGACAGGGATCAGCCCCAGCATTTT
CASSKALRDRDQPQHF
>-|TRBJ2-5|TRBV5-1|-
TGCGCCAGCAGCCGTTCCCGTCAAGAGACCCAGTACTTC
CASSRSRQETQYF
>-|TRBJ1-1|TRBV7-9|-
TGTGCCAGCAGACGCCTCCCGGGAATAGAGGACACTGAAGCTTTCTTT
CASRRLPGIEDTEAFF
>TRBD1|TRBJ1-1|TRBV30|-
TGTGCCTGGAGCGGGGACAGGGGGCATCGCTGGGCTTTCTTT
CAWSGDRGHRWAFF
>TRBD1|TRBJ1-1|TRBV12-3/TRBV12-4|-
TGTGCCAGCAGTTTAAACAGGGGAGGAGAAGCTTTCTTT
CASSLNRGGEAFF
>-|TRBJ2-7|TRBV5-1|medium-sized
TGCGCCAGCAGCTTGGGCACAGCTTCCTACGAGCAGTACTTC
CASSLGTASYEQYF
>TRBD1|TRBJ1-1|TRBV19|-
TGTGCCAGTAGTGCGCACGGGACAGGGTTCATAAGCACTGAAGCTTTCTTT
CASSAHGTGFISTEAFF
>TRBD1|TRBJ1-2|TRBV27|many
TGTGCCAGCAGTTTACGTCAGGGGGTAAACTATGGCTACACCTTC
CASSLRQGVNYGYTF
>TRBD1|TRBJ1-1|TRBV6-5|once
TGTGCCAGCACCACCGGACAGGGTATTCCTGAAGCTTTCTTT
CASTTGQGIPEAFF
>TRBD1|TRBJ2-1|TRBV7-2|-
TGTGCCAGCAGCGGGGGGACAGGGGGCTTTCTGGGGAATGAGCAGTTCTTC
CASSGGTGGFLGNEQFF
>TRBD1|TRBJ1-1|TRBV6-1|few
TGTGCCAGCAGTGAAGCGACGTCCAGGGGGCGGGAGGCTTTCTTT
CASSEATSRGREAFF
>TRBD1|TRBJ1-3|TRBV7-9|-
TGTGCCAGCAGCCCCGCCGGGACAGCCGGAAACACCATATATTTT
CASSPAGTAGNTIYF
>-|TRBJ1-1|TRBV3-1/TRBV3-2|-
TGTGCCAGCAGCCAAGGCGGGCATGAAGCTTTCTTT
CASSQGGHEAFF
>TRBD1|TRBJ1-3|TRBV11-2|-
TGTGCCAGCAGCTTAGTGGCAGGGGGATCTGGAAACACCATATATTTT
CASSLVAGGSGNTIYF
>-|TRBJ2-7|TRBV11-2|-
TGTGCCAGCAGCTTAGAGTTGCGAGGGCACTCCTACGAGCAGTACTTC
CASSLELRGHSYEQYF
>TRBD1|TRBJ1-6|TRBV19|-
TGTGCCAGTAGTGTTACGGACAGGGCCTCACCCCTCCACTTT
CASSVTDRASPLHF
>TRBD2|TRBJ2-1|TRBV7-9|few
TGTGCCAGCAGCTTTTACGCGGGGGGCGGTAATGAGCAGTTCTTC
CASSFYAGGGNEQFF
>TRBD1|TRBJ1-4|TRBV7-2|-
TGTGCCAGCGCACCGGGACAGAAAGAAAAACTGTTTTTT
CASAPGQKEKLFF
>-|TRBJ2-7|TRBV19|-
TGTGCCAGTAGTATCGGCGGGACTCCCTACGAGCAGTACTTC
CASSIGGTPYEQYF
>TRBD1|TRBJ1-1|TRBV14|once
TGTGCCAGCAGGAGGGGGCGCGAGATGAACACTGAAGCTTTCTTT
CASRRGREMNTEAFF
>TRBD1|TRBJ1-6|TRBV5-4|-
TGTGCCAGCAGCATAGACAGGGGAACTAATTCACCCCTCCACTTT
CASSIDRGTNSPLHF
>TRBD1|TRBJ2-2|TRBV5-1|-
TGCGCCAGCAGCGACGGGACAGGGAACACCGGGGAGCTGTTTTTT
CASSDGTGNTGELFF
>TRBD2|TRBJ2-2|TRBV5-5|-
TGTGCCAGCAGCGACCTGGGGGGGACCGGGGAGCTGTTTTTT
CASSDLGGTGELFF
>TRBD1|TRBJ2-1|TRBV4-1|-
TGCGCCAGCAGCCAAGACGGGCAGGGGGCGCTCAATGAGCAGTTCTTC
CASSQDGQGALNEQFF
>TRBD1|TRBJ2-4|TRBV11-2|-
TGTGCCAGCAGCCAAGTCGGGCAGGGGGCGACAAACATTCAGTACTTC
CASSQVGQGATNIQYF
>-|TRBJ1-4|TRBV6-5|-
TGTGCCAGCAGCTTAACAACTAATGAAAAACTGTTTTTT
CASSLTTNEKLFF
>-|TRBJ2-7|TRBV7-2|few
TGTGCCAGCAGCCCACGGAGGGGGGGCTCCTACGAGCAGTACTTC
CASSPRRGGSYEQYF
>TRBD1|TRBJ1-5|TRBV3-1/TRBV3-2|-
TGTGCCAGCAGCCAAGGGACAGGGGCGGGTCAGCCCCAGCATTTT
CASSQGTGAGQPQHF
>-|TRBJ2-2|TRBV4-1|-
TGCGCCAGCAGCCGCAGTACGTTCACCGGGGAGCTGTTTTTT
CASSRSTFTGELFF
>TRBD1|TRBJ1-5|TRBV28|-
TGTGCCAGCACCTTCGGGACAGGGGGTGTTCAGCCCCAGCATTTT
CASTFGTGGVQPQHF
>TRBD1|TRBJ1-6|TRBV15|-
TGTGCCACCAGCAGAGATTTGGACAGGGGATTTTATAATTCACCCCTCCACTTT
CATSRDLDRGFYNSPLHF
>TRBD1|TRBJ1-2|TRBV3-1/TRBV3-2|-
TGTGCCAGCAGCCGCCCGGGACAGGGCACCTATGGCTACACCTTC
CASSRPGQGTYGYTF
>TRBD1|TRBJ1-2|TRBV5-6|-
TGTGCCAGCAGCCTGGACAGGTTTGTCTATGGCTACACCTTC
CASSLDRFVYGYTF
>TRBD1|TRBJ2-3|TRBV10-1|-
TGCGCCAGCAGTGAGTGGGGACAGGGGGCTACAGATACGCAGTATTTT
CASSEWGQGATDTQYF
>TRBD1|TRBJ1-4|TRBV28|-
TGTGCCAGCAGTTTGAGGGGGCTGAATGAAAAACTGTTTTTT
CASSLRGLNEKLFF
>TRBD2|TRBJ2-1|TRBV7-9|once
TGTGCCAGCAGCCCCCGATCCTATGGACTAGGCCCCGGGGAGCAGTTCTTC
CASSPRSYGLGPGEQFF
>-|TRBJ2-3|TRBV7-7|-
TGTGCTAGCAGCCCTGAGCCCAGGGCCACAGATACGCAGTATTTT
CASSPEPRATDTQYF
>-|TRBJ1-5|TRBV19|-
TGTGCCAGTACTGGGGGGAATAGCAATCAGCCCCAGCATTTT
CASTGGNSNQPQHF
>-|TRBJ1-6|TRBV5-6|-
TGTGCCAGCAGCCCCCGGTTGGAAAGGGGAAATTCACCCCTCCACTTT
CASSPRLERGNSPLHF
>-|TRBJ2-7|TRBV7-8|-
TGTGCCAGCAGCTTGGAGTACGAGCAGTACTTC
CASSLEYEQYF
>-|TRBJ1-6|TRBV5-6|-
TGTGCCAGCAGCTTGGGCAGGGTAGAAGGCAATTCACCCCTCCACTTT
CASSLGRVEGNSPLHF
>-|TRBJ1-4|TRBV3-1/TRBV3-2|-
TGTGCCAGCAGCCAAGAAATGGGGAGGGAAAAACTGTTTTTT
CASSQEMGREKLFF
>TRBD2|TRBJ2-5|TRBV7-9|many
TGTGCCAGCAGACCTAGCGGGGCCCGAGGAGAGACCCAGTACTTC
CASRPSGARGETQYF
>-|TRBJ1-1|TRBV4-2|once
TGTGCCAGCAGCCCCCGGGGGGGTGGGTTGCGCGTTGGGACTGAAGCTTTCTTT
CASSPRGGGLRVGTEAFF
>-|TRBJ2-1|TRBV2|once
TGTGCCAGCAACAGGGACAATGAGCAGTTCTTC
CASNRDNEQFF
>TRBD2|TRBJ2-2|TRBV7-8|-
TGTGCCAGCAGCTTAGAGAAGGGGACTAGGTGGCCCGGGGAGCTGTTTTTT
CASSLEKGTRWPGELFF
>TRBD1|TRBJ2-2|TRBV29-1|-
TGCAGCGCCCGACAGGGACCCCACACCGGGGAGCTGTTTTTT
CSARQGPHTGELFF
>-|TRBJ2-6|TRBV2|-
TGTGCCAGCAGTCAGGCCTCTGGGGCCAACGTCCTGACTTTC
CASSQASGANVLTF
>-|TRBJ2-1|TRBV2|-
TGTGCCAGCAGTGGCGGGACGGTACGATACAATGAGCAGTTCTTC
CASSGGTVRYNEQFF
>-|TRBJ1-5|TRBV2|-
TGTGCCAGCAGTTCCACAGGTAGCAATCAGCCCCAGCATTTT
CASSSTGSNQPQHF
>TRBD1|TRBJ1-5|TRBV6-5|-
TGTGCCAGCAGGCACCGGGACAGGGACAATCAGCCCCAGCATTTT
CASRHRDRDNQPQHF
>-|TRBJ1-4|TRBV27|-
TGTGCCAGCAGTTTATCACGGGGGGCTGATGAAAAACTGTTTTTT
CASSLSRGADEKLFF
>TRBD1|TRBJ2-5|TRBV6-5|-
TGTGCCAGCAGTCTCTACCGGGACAGGCAAGAGACCCAGTACTTC
CASSLYRDRQETQYF
>-|TRBJ2-3|TRBV6-5|-
TGTGCCAGCAGTCACATTGGGGGCGGGGATACGCAGTATTTT
CASSHIGGGDTQYF
>-|TRBJ1-6|TRBV14|-
TGTGCCAGCAGCCCGACACAGGCGAGCTCCTATAATTCACCCCTCCACTTT
CASSPTQASSYNSPLHF
>-|TRBJ1-4|TRBV19|-
TGTGCCAGTAGTATAAACCGAGCTAGTGGGAAACTGTTTTTT
CASSINRASGKLFF
>TRBD1|TRBJ2-2|TRBV5-1|few
TGCGCCAGCAGCGTAGGGGGCGGCACCGGGGAGCTGTTTTTT
CASSVGGGTGELFF
>TRBD1|TRBJ1-1|TRBV18|-
TGTGCCAGCTCACAAGGGACAGGGAACACTGAAGCTTTCTTT
CASSQGTGNTEAFF